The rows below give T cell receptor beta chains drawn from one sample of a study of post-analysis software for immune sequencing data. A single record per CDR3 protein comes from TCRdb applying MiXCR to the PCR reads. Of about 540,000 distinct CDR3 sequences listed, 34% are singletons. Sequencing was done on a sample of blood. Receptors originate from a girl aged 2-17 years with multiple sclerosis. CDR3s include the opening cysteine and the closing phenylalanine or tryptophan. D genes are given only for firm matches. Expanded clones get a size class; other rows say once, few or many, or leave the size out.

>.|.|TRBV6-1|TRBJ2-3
CASSENPFRLAGVTDTQYF
TGTGCCAGCAGTGAAAACCCCTTCAGACTAGCAGGGGTTACAGATACGCAGTATTTT
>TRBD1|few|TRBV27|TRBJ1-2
CASSSGQGPLGGYTF
TGTGCCAGCAGTTCCGGACAGGGCCCCCTAGGTGGCTACACCTTC
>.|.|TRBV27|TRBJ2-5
CASSPSAGSQETQYF
TGTGCCAGCAGTCCCTCGGCCGGCTCCCAAGAGACCCAGTACTTC
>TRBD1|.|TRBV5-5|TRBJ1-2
CASSEHSGGGGYTF
TGTGCCAGCAGCGAACATTCAGGGGGCGGAGGCTACACCTTC
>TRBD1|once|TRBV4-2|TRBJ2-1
CASSQRTGSYNEQFF
TGTGCCAGCAGCCAACGGACAGGCTCCTACAATGAGCAGTTCTTC
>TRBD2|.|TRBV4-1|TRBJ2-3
CASSPIAGATDTQYF
TGCGCCAGCAGCCCGATAGCGGGGGCCACAGATACGCAGTATTTT
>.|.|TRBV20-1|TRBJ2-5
CSASRNSGETQYF
TGCAGTGCTAGCCGCAATAGCGGAGAGACCCAGTACTTC
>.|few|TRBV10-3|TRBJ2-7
CAISDPNRYEQYF
TGTGCCATCAGTGACCCTAATCGGTACGAGCAGTACTTC
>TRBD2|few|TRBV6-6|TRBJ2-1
CASSAGASGGGEQFF
TGTGCCAGCAGTGCCGGCGCTAGCGGGGGGGGTGAGCAGTTCTTC
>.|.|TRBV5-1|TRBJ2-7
CASSLAESGYPSEQYF
TGCGCCAGCAGCTTGGCCGAGTCCGGGTATCCCTCCGAGCAGTACTTC
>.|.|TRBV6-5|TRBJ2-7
CASSYRQLYEQYF
TGTGCCAGCAGTTACAGACAACTCTACGAGCAGTACTTC
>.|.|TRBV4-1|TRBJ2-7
CASSQAMGIYEQYF
TGCGCCAGCAGCCAAGCTATGGGAATCTACGAGCAGTACTTC
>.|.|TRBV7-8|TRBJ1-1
CASSPTARVWNTEAFF
TGTGCCAGCAGCCCTACGGCGCGGGTGTGGAACACTGAAGCTTTCTTT
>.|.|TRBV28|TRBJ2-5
CASTGRSYPLGFQETQYF
TGTGCCAGCACGGGCAGATCTTACCCCCTGGGGTTCCAAGAGACCCAGTACTTC
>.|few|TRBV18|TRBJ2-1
CASSLSRRNEQFF
TGTGCCAGCTCACTTAGCCGACGGAATGAGCAGTTCTTC
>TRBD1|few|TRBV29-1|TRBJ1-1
CSVAAGGNTEAFF
TGCAGCGTTGCGGCAGGGGGCAACACTGAAGCTTTCTTT
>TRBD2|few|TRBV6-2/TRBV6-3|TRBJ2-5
CASSYGLAGRYQETQYF
TGTGCCAGCAGTTACGGACTAGCGGGAAGGTACCAAGAGACCCAGTACTTC
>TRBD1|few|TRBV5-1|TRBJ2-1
CASRSRKQGAYNEQFF
TGCGCCAGCAGAAGTCGCAAACAGGGGGCTTACAATGAGCAGTTCTTC